This TCR beta chain came from a study listed by TCRdb under 2016. Library preparation used RT-PCR. TCRdb shows the sequencer as Illumina MiSeq. The raw public reads went through TCRdb reprocessing: fastp at Q25, MiXCR clone calling, in-frame beta chains kept. Each record represents a unique CDR3 protein, reported with the most common genes and DNA among its rows. Present in this sample are fewer than 800,000 distinct CDR3 sequences, 13% to 15% of which were seen just once. The ten largest account for roughly 4% of the sample. Concerning this clonotype itself: Its antigen target is currently unknown. Base qualities are not provided; no much larger clone lies one nucleotide away.

The junction shows trimming of 2 bases on V and 2 bases on J, and the gene matches do not reach 6 bases of it. Measured from the cysteine to the phenylalanine, the CDR3 is 16 residues long. Only the CDR3 region is kept as DNA, spanning 48 bases read in frame from base 1. CDR1 and CDR2, per the germline V gene (reference sequence), are DFQATT and SNEGSKA. Sequencing was done on a sample of memory CD4+ T cells from blood. The TCR comes from a female donor in good health, serving as a healthy control. The V and J genes are TRBV20-1 and TRBJ1-6, with 7 bases in between that match TRBD1. The nucleotide sequence reads TGCAGTGCTAGACCCGCGACAGGGCCCTATAATTCACCCCTCCACTTT. It is translated as CSARPATGPYNSPLHF.